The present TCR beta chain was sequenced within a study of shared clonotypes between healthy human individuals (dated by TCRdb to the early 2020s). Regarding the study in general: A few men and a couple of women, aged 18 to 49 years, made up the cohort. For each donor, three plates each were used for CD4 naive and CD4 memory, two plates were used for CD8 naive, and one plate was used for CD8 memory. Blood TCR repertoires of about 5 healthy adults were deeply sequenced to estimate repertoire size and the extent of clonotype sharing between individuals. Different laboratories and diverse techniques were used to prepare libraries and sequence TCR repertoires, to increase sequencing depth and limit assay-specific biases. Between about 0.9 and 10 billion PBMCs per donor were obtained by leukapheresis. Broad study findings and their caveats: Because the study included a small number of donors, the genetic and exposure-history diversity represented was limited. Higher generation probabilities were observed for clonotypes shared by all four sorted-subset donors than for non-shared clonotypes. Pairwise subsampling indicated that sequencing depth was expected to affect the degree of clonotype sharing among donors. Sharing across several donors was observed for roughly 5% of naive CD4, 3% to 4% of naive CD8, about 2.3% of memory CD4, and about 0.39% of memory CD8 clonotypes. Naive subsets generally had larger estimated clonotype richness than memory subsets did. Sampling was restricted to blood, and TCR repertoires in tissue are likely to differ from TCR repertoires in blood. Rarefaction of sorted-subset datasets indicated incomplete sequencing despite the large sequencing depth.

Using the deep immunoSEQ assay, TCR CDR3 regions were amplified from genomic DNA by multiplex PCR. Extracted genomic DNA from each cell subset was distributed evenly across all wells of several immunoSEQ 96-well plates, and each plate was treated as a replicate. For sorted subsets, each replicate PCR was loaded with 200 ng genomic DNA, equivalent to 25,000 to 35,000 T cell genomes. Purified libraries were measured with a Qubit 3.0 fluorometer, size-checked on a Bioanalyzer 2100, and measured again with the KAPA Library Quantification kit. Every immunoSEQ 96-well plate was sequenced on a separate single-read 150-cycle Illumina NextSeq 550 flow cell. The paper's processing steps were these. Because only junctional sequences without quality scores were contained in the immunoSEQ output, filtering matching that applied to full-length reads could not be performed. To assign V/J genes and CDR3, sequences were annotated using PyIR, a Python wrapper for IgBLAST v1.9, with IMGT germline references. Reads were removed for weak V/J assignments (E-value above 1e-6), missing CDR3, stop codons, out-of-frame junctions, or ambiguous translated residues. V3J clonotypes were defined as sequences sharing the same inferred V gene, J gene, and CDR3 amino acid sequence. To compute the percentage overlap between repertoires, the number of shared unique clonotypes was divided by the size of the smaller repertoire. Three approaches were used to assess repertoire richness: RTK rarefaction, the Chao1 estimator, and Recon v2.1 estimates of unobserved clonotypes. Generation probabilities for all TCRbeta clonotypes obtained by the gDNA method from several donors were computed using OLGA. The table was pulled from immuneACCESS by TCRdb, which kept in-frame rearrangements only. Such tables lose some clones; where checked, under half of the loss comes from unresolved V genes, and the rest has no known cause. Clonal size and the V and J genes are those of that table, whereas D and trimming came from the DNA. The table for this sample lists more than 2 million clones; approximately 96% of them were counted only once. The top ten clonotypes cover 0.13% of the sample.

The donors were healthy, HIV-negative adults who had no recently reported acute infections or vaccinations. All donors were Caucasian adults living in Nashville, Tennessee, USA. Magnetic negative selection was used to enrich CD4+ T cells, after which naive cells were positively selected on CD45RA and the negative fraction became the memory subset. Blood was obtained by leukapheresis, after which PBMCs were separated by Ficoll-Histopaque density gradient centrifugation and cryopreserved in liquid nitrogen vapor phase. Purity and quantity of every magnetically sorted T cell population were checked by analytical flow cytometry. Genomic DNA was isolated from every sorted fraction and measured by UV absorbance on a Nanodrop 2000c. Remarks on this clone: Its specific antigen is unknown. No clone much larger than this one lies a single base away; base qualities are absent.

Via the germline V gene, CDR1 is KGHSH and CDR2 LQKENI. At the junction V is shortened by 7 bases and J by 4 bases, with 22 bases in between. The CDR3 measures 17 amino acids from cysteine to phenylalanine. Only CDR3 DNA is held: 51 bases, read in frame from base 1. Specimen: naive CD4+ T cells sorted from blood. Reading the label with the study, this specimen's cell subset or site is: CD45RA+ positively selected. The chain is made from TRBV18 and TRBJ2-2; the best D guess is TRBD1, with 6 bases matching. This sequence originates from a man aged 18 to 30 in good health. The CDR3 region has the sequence CASLNTQNRDVTGELFF. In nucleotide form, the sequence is TGTGCCAGCTTAAACACACAAAACAGGGATGTCACCGGGGAGCTGTTTTTT.